The rows below give T cell receptor beta chains drawn from one sample of a study of blood T cell repertoires in COVID-19. Only in-frame clones appear in the TCRdb table, and some are missing; sequencing was by immunoSEQ multiplex PCR. The sample yields under 60,000 clones, around four fifths seen once. The sequencing input was peripheral blood. These receptors came from a man between 65 and 85 years old with acute or convalescent COVID-19. CDR3s include the opening cysteine and the closing phenylalanine or tryptophan. A D gene is named only where the DNA matches it firmly. A clone size is listed for some rows: how often the clone was seen (once, few, many), or a class if it is expanded.

D gene: TRBD2
V gene: TRBV7-9
J gene: TRBJ2-1
clone size: NA
CDR3 protein: CASSLAAGGPREQFF
CDR3 DNA: TGTGCCAGCAGCTTAGCTGCGGGGGGGCCACGAGAGCAGTTCTTC

D gene: NA
V gene: TRBV6-5
J gene: TRBJ1-4
clone size: once
CDR3 protein: CASTSDSNEKLFF
CDR3 DNA: TGTGCCAGCACTTCCGACTCTAATGAAAAACTGTTTTTT

D gene: TRBD1
V gene: TRBV6-6
J gene: TRBJ1-5
clone size: NA
CDR3 protein: CASSSTGSGGNQPQHF
CDR3 DNA: TGTGCCAGCAGTTCGACAGGGTCGGGTGGCAATCAGCCCCAGCATTTT

D gene: NA
V gene: TRBV7-9
J gene: TRBJ2-7
clone size: NA
CDR3 protein: CASSLGRGPYEQYF
CDR3 DNA: TGTGCCAGCAGCTTAGGCCGCGGCCCCTACGAGCAGTACTTC

D gene: TRBD1
V gene: TRBV11-2
J gene: TRBJ2-7
clone size: NA
CDR3 protein: CASSLAGQGTYEQYF
CDR3 DNA: TGTGCCAGCAGCTTGGCGGGACAGGGAACTTACGAGCAGTACTTC

D gene: NA
V gene: TRBV18
J gene: TRBJ1-1
clone size: NA
CDR3 protein: CASSPLAPNTEAFF
CDR3 DNA: TGTGCCAGCTCACCCCTGGCCCCGAACACTGAAGCTTTCTTT

D gene: TRBD2
V gene: TRBV28
J gene: TRBJ2-3
clone size: NA
CDR3 protein: CASSLASGYTDTQYF
CDR3 DNA: TGTGCCAGCAGTTTGGCTAGCGGGTACACAGATACGCAGTATTTT

D gene: TRBD1
V gene: TRBV6-1
J gene: TRBJ1-2
clone size: NA
CDR3 protein: CASSDRGDRGNYGYTF
CDR3 DNA: TGTGCCAGCAGTGATCGGGGGGACAGGGGCAACTATGGCTACACCTTC

D gene: TRBD1
V gene: TRBV6-1
J gene: TRBJ1-4
clone size: NA
CDR3 protein: CASSEVPGDRTGSEKLFF
CDR3 DNA: TGTGCCAGCAGTGAAGTCCCCGGGGATAGGACAGGGAGCGAAAAACTGTTTTTT

D gene: NA
V gene: TRBV3-1/TRBV3-2
J gene: TRBJ1-1
clone size: NA
CDR3 protein: CASSQEPGNTEAFF
CDR3 DNA: TGTGCCAGCAGCCAAGAACCAGGTAACACTGAAGCTTTCTTT

D gene: TRBD2
V gene: TRBV7-2
J gene: TRBJ2-4
clone size: NA
CDR3 protein: CASSSNPGLAGRGQNIQYF
CDR3 DNA: TGTGCCAGCAGCTCTAACCCGGGACTAGCGGGACGAGGCCAAAACATTCAGTACTTC

D gene: NA
V gene: TRBV7-2
J gene: TRBJ1-5
clone size: once
CDR3 protein: CASSLGQGSLNQPQHF
CDR3 DNA: TGTGCCAGCAGCTTGGGCCAGGGCTCCCTCAATCAGCCCCAGCATTTT

D gene: NA
V gene: TRBV19
J gene: TRBJ1-1
clone size: few
CDR3 protein: CASSARLGSTEAFF
CDR3 DNA: TGTGCCAGTAGTGCGCGCCTAGGGAGCACTGAAGCTTTCTTT

D gene: TRBD1
V gene: TRBV6-5
J gene: TRBJ2-1
clone size: once
CDR3 protein: CASTPDRDSYNEQFF
CDR3 DNA: TGTGCCAGCACCCCGGACAGGGACTCCTACAATGAGCAGTTCTTC

D gene: TRBD2
V gene: TRBV4-1
J gene: TRBJ2-7
clone size: few
CDR3 protein: CASSQVSLAGLYEQYF
CDR3 DNA: TGCGCCAGCAGCCAAGTCTCACTAGCGGGTCTCTACGAGCAGTACTTC

D gene: NA
V gene: TRBV2
J gene: TRBJ1-3
clone size: NA
CDR3 protein: CASSEGGRTGNTIYF
CDR3 DNA: TGTGCCAGCAGTGAAGGGGGGCGGACTGGAAACACCATATATTTT

D gene: NA
V gene: TRBV9
J gene: TRBJ1-1
clone size: once
CDR3 protein: CASSRQGRGNTEAFF
CDR3 DNA: TGTGCCAGCAGCCGGCAGGGCCGCGGGAACACTGAAGCTTTCTTT

D gene: TRBD1
V gene: TRBV29-1
J gene: TRBJ2-5
clone size: NA
CDR3 protein: CSVGWDRGTETQYF
CDR3 DNA: TGCAGCGTTGGATGGGACAGGGGAACAGAGACCCAGTACTTC

D gene: TRBD1
V gene: TRBV6-6
J gene: TRBJ1-5
clone size: NA
CDR3 protein: CASSHGTGKSNQPQHF
CDR3 DNA: TGTGCCAGCAGCCACGGGACAGGGAAAAGCAATCAGCCCCAGCATTTT

D gene: TRBD1
V gene: TRBV6-2/TRBV6-3
J gene: TRBJ1-5
clone size: NA
CDR3 protein: CASSLGQGDQPQHF
CDR3 DNA: TGTGCCAGCAGCCTCGGACAGGGGGATCAGCCCCAGCATTTT

D gene: NA
V gene: TRBV27
J gene: TRBJ2-6
clone size: NA
CDR3 protein: CASSSRESGANVLTF
CDR3 DNA: TGTGCCAGCAGTTCCCGGGAGTCGGGGGCCAACGTCCTGACTTTC

D gene: NA
V gene: TRBV11-2
J gene: TRBJ2-1
clone size: NA
CDR3 protein: CASSLDRRGQFF
CDR3 DNA: TGTGCCAGCAGCTTAGATAGGAGAGGGCAGTTCTTC

D gene: NA
V gene: TRBV7-6
J gene: TRBJ2-6
clone size: NA
CDR3 protein: CASSPSTYSGANVLTF
CDR3 DNA: TGTGCCAGCAGCCCTTCCACTTACTCTGGGGCCAACGTCCTGACTTTC

D gene: TRBD1
V gene: TRBV12-5
J gene: TRBJ2-5
clone size: NA
CDR3 protein: CASGSGQGILETQYF
CDR3 DNA: TGTGCTAGTGGTTCGGGACAGGGTATTTTGGAGACCCAGTACTTC

D gene: NA
V gene: TRBV4-2
J gene: TRBJ1-1
clone size: NA
CDR3 protein: CASSQAQIMNTEAFF
CDR3 DNA: TGTGCCAGCAGCCAGGCACAGATCATGAACACTGAAGCTTTCTTT

D gene: NA
V gene: TRBV5-6
J gene: TRBJ1-6
clone size: once
CDR3 protein: CASSLLGAYNSPLHF
CDR3 DNA: TGTGCCAGCAGCTTGCTAGGGGCCTATAATTCACCCCTCCACTTT

D gene: NA
V gene: TRBV6-5
J gene: TRBJ2-6
clone size: NA
CDR3 protein: CASSYPQGSGANVLTF
CDR3 DNA: TGTGCCAGCAGTTACCCACAGGGTTCTGGGGCCAACGTCCTGACTTTC

D gene: TRBD2
V gene: TRBV11-3
J gene: TRBJ2-3
clone size: NA
CDR3 protein: CASSLGTSAGTDTQYF
CDR3 DNA: TGTGCCAGCAGCTTGGGGACTAGCGCGGGCACAGATACGCAGTATTTT

D gene: NA
V gene: TRBV28
J gene: TRBJ1-5
clone size: NA
CDR3 protein: CASSLSGFNQPQHF
CDR3 DNA: TGTGCCAGCAGTTTATCAGGGTTCAATCAGCCCCAGCATTTT

D gene: TRBD2
V gene: TRBV7-6
J gene: TRBJ2-1
clone size: few
CDR3 protein: CASSLTAGVSEQFF
CDR3 DNA: TGTGCCAGCAGCTTAACAGCGGGAGTGAGTGAGCAGTTCTTC

D gene: NA
V gene: TRBV5-1
J gene: TRBJ2-5
clone size: few
CDR3 protein: CASSLSSGTPGGETQYF
CDR3 DNA: TGCGCCAGCAGCTTGAGTTCCGGGACGCCTGGGGGGGAGACCCAGTACTTC

D gene: NA
V gene: TRBV21-1
J gene: TRBJ1-5
clone size: NA
CDR3 protein: CASSNRDSLSNQPQHF
CDR3 DNA: TGTGCCAGCAGCAACCGGGACAGCCTAAGCAATCAGCCCCAGCATTTT

D gene: TRBD1
V gene: TRBV6-2/TRBV6-3
J gene: TRBJ1-1
clone size: NA
CDR3 protein: CASSQGQGVTEAFF
CDR3 DNA: TGTGCCAGCAGTCAAGGACAGGGGGTAACTGAAGCTTTCTTT

D gene: TRBD1
V gene: TRBV5-1
J gene: TRBJ1-2
clone size: NA
CDR3 protein: CASSGGQASISYTF
CDR3 DNA: TGCGCCAGCAGCGGGGGACAGGCGTCTATTAGCTACACCTTC

D gene: NA
V gene: TRBV27
J gene: TRBJ2-3
clone size: NA
CDR3 protein: CASSPQGDTQYF
CDR3 DNA: TGTGCCAGCAGTCCGCAGGGGGATACGCAGTATTTT

D gene: NA
V gene: TRBV29-1
J gene: TRBJ1-2
clone size: NA
CDR3 protein: CSVRGEGGALLRRGYTF
CDR3 DNA: TGCAGCGTTCGAGGGGAGGGAGGGGCACTACTGAGACGTGGCTACACCTTC

D gene: TRBD1
V gene: TRBV10-3
J gene: TRBJ1-5
clone size: NA
CDR3 protein: CAIRGQVNQPQHF
CDR3 DNA: TGTGCCATCAGGGGACAGGTTAATCAGCCCCAGCATTTT

D gene: TRBD2
V gene: TRBV5-8
J gene: TRBJ2-1
clone size: NA
CDR3 protein: CASSKYGTSGRAFNEQFF
CDR3 DNA: TGTGCCAGCAGCAAATACGGGACTAGCGGGAGGGCCTTCAATGAGCAGTTCTTC

D gene: TRBD1
V gene: TRBV3-1/TRBV3-2
J gene: TRBJ1-1
clone size: NA
CDR3 protein: CASSPTGWGEAFF
CDR3 DNA: TGTGCCAGCAGTCCGACAGGGTGGGGAGAAGCTTTCTTT

D gene: NA
V gene: TRBV27
J gene: TRBJ2-7
clone size: NA
CDR3 protein: CASSLNRYEQYF
CDR3 DNA: TGTGCCAGCAGTTTAAACAGATACGAGCAGTACTTC

D gene: TRBD2
V gene: TRBV29-1
J gene: TRBJ2-1
clone size: NA
CDR3 protein: CSVEGGGSYNEQFF
CDR3 DNA: TGCAGCGTTGAGGGGGGAGGGTCCTACAATGAGCAGTTCTTC

D gene: TRBD1
V gene: TRBV5-6
J gene: TRBJ1-5
clone size: NA
CDR3 protein: CASSFGQGVQPQHF
CDR3 DNA: TGTGCCAGCAGCTTTGGGCAGGGGGTCCAGCCCCAGCATTTT

D gene: NA
V gene: TRBV6-2/TRBV6-3
J gene: TRBJ2-3
clone size: NA
CDR3 protein: CASSRSRDMTGTQYF
CDR3 DNA: TGTGCCAGCAGTCGCTCCCGGGACATGACGGGTACGCAGTATTTT

D gene: TRBD1
V gene: TRBV19
J gene: TRBJ1-1
clone size: once
CDR3 protein: CASSIVDRVEAFF
CDR3 DNA: TGTGCCAGTAGTATAGTAGACAGGGTGGAAGCTTTCTTT

D gene: NA
V gene: TRBV11-2
J gene: TRBJ1-1
clone size: NA
CDR3 protein: CASSLEGRAFF
CDR3 DNA: TGTGCCAGCAGCTTAGAGGGCAGAGCTTTCTTT

D gene: TRBD1
V gene: TRBV10-1
J gene: TRBJ1-1
clone size: many
CDR3 protein: CASSRQGDTEAFF
CDR3 DNA: TGCGCCAGCAGTAGACAGGGAGACACTGAAGCTTTCTTT

D gene: NA
V gene: TRBV29-1
J gene: TRBJ2-1
clone size: NA
CDR3 protein: CSANTGYNEQFF
CDR3 DNA: TGCAGCGCTAATACTGGCTACAATGAGCAGTTCTTC

D gene: NA
V gene: TRBV7-8
J gene: TRBJ2-3
clone size: NA
CDR3 protein: CASSLVNGGSSPDTQYF
CDR3 DNA: TGTGCCAGCAGCTTAGTGAACGGTGGGAGTTCGCCAGATACGCAGTATTTT

D gene: NA
V gene: TRBV5-1
J gene: TRBJ2-2
clone size: NA
CDR3 protein: CASSTPTAGSTGELFF
CDR3 DNA: TGCGCCAGCTCTACCCCGACCGCGGGTTCTACCGGGGAGCTGTTTTTT

D gene: NA
V gene: TRBV7-9
J gene: TRBJ1-5
clone size: NA
CDR3 protein: CASSLGAGENQPQHF
CDR3 DNA: TGTGCCAGCAGCTTAGGCGCAGGCGAAAATCAGCCCCAGCATTTT

D gene: TRBD1
V gene: TRBV5-1
J gene: TRBJ2-2
clone size: NA
CDR3 protein: CASTRDRSNTGELFF
CDR3 DNA: TGCGCCAGCACCCGGGACAGATCCAACACCGGGGAGCTGTTTTTT

D gene: NA
V gene: TRBV4-1
J gene: TRBJ2-2
clone size: few
CDR3 protein: CASSQATPTGTGELFF
CDR3 DNA: TGCGCCAGCAGCCAAGCTACACCTACGGGCACCGGGGAGCTGTTTTTT

D gene: TRBD1
V gene: TRBV6-4
J gene: TRBJ2-2
clone size: NA
CDR3 protein: CASSPGGTGAGELFF
CDR3 DNA: TGTGCCAGCAGCCCCGGTGGGACAGGGGCCGGGGAGCTGTTTTTT

D gene: TRBD2
V gene: TRBV11-2
J gene: TRBJ2-1
clone size: NA
CDR3 protein: CASSHRLAGVREQFF
CDR3 DNA: TGTGCCAGCAGTCATAGACTAGCGGGGGTGAGGGAGCAGTTCTTC

D gene: NA
V gene: TRBV11-3
J gene: TRBJ2-3
clone size: NA
CDR3 protein: CASSPGSDTQYF
CDR3 DNA: TGTGCCAGCAGCCCAGGCTCTGACACGCAGTATTTT

D gene: TRBD2
V gene: TRBV7-2
J gene: TRBJ2-2
clone size: NA
CDR3 protein: CASSWGLAGATGELFF
CDR3 DNA: TGTGCCAGCAGCTGGGGACTAGCGGGGGCCACCGGGGAGCTGTTTTTT

D gene: NA
V gene: TRBV7-2
J gene: TRBJ1-2
clone size: NA
CDR3 protein: CASEQRTNYGYTF
CDR3 DNA: TGTGCCAGCGAACAGCGGACGAACTATGGCTACACCTTC